The entry below gives a single T cell receptor beta chain sequence along with its context. Its antigen remains unknown. This record comes from a study of T-cell reconstitution after alpha-beta-depleted transplantation in children. The study's findings and limits: It was reported that alpha-beta T cells came from several hundred expanded graft clones (about two months after transplant). One year after transplant, T-cell counts and diversity came mostly from newly produced T cells. The high TCRbeta diversity at day 60 in some patients came from surviving recipient T cells and thymic progenitors.

Unique molecular identifiers were used in preparing the TCRbeta library. From the PCR reads, TCRdb called clonotypes with MiXCR, one entry per CDR3 protein. The sample shows about 580,000 distinct CDR3 sequences, 20% to 25% of them seen only once. Sequenced material: PBMCs, mostly from graft donor cells, taken 360 days after TCRalphabeta/CD19-depleted stem cell transplant. The sequence derives from a boy in the first two years of life who had a stem cell transplant for acute myeloid leukemia, so the T cells may come from the graft donor.

The CDR3 region is CASSSRTGAQETQYF. In DNA form, the CDR3 reads TGTGCCAGCAGTTCAAGGACAGGTGCACAAGAGACCCAGTACTTC. The chain has TRBV12-3 or TRBV12-4 and TRBJ2-5; TRBD1 matches 7 bases. The CDR3 is 15 residues long. The V gene end was trimmed by 4 bases and the J gene end by 2 bases; junction bases not matched to a gene: 7.